The 6 T cell receptor beta chains listed next were all sequenced from one sample in a study of control samples from healthy donors and cancer patients. Generated by immunoSEQ multiplex PCR, the TCRdb table keeps only in-frame clones and is missing some. The data contain about 24,000 clones, 65% to 90% of them seen just once; the ten biggest clones take up 27%. The material sequenced was PBMCs. The receptors derive from a man between 60 and 75 years old with head and neck cancer.

This clone was observed a few times. The chain couples TRBV19 to TRBJ2-1; 9 bases map to TRBD2. Germline V lookup: CDR1 LNHDA, CDR2 SQIVND (reference sequence). V gave up 3 bases and J gave up 10 bases; unmatched junction bases: 4. The CDR3 length is 13 residues. The CDR3 DNA follows: TGTGCCAGTAGTATTGGGCGGGAGGGGGAGCAGTTCTTC. This encodes CASSIGREGEQFF.

V is TRBV18 and J is TRBJ1-1, with 8 bases identical to TRBD1. V lost 6 bases to trimming and J lost 7 bases; unmatched junction nucleotides: 7. CDR1 is KGHSH and CDR2 is LQKENI in the germline V gene. There are 13 residues in the CDR3. The DNA of the CDR3 is TGTGCCAGCTCCCGCGACAGGGGCCTTGAAGCTTTCTTT. Its protein is CASSRDRGLEAFF. The full variable domain, completed using reference TRBV18 and TRBJ1-1, is NAGVMQNPRHLVRRRGQEARLRCSPMKGHSHVYWYRQLPEEGLKFMVYLQKENIIDESGMPKERFSAEFPKEGPSILRIQQVVRGDSAAYFCASSRDRGLEAFFGQGTRLTVV.

This clone was seen just once. The chain recombines TRBV5-1 with TRBJ2-2, with 7 nucleotides matching TRBD1. The germline gives CDR1 SGHRS, CDR2 YFSETQ. J gave up 5 bases and V 0 bases, and 1 base lay outside the gene matches. The CDR3 runs to 14 residues. CDR3 coding DNA: TGCGCCAGCAGCTTGGGACAGGGAACCGGGGAGCTGTTTTTT. This codes for CASSLGQGTGELFF.

The chain joins TRBV12-3 or TRBV12-4 to TRBJ2-3; TRBD1 might be the D (5 bases). V lost 7 bases, J lost 6 bases, and 11 bases lay in between. This CDR3 spans 12 amino acids. The CDR3: CASTVGVDTQYF. In DNA, the CDR3 is TGTGCCAGCACAGTAGGGGTTGATACGCAGTATTTT.

This sequence joins TRBV5-4 and TRBJ2-1, with D possibly matching TRBD2 (6 bases). This CDR3 spans 13 amino acids. V was shortened by 4 bases and J by 10 bases, with 15 bases between the two germline ends. CDR1 is SGHNT and CDR2 is YYREEE in the germline V gene (reference sequence). The CDR3 nucleotides are TGTGCCAGCAGCCGGGAGAGGGGCCCGGAGCAGTTCTTC. Translating it yields CASSRERGPEQFF.

The DNA of the CDR3 is TGTGCCAGTAGGACTTCCAACTACGAGCAGTACTTC. It codes for CASRTSNYEQYF. V gene TRBV6-5 combines with J gene TRBJ2-7; possible D gene TRBD2, 5 bases. Germline V gene lookup returns CDR1 MNHEY and CDR2 SVGAGI. Trimming removed 9 bases from V and 3 bases from J, with 12 bases in between. The CDR3 spans 12 residues.